Detailed here is one TCR beta chain. Its cognate antigen is unknown. Gene labels here are mouse ones. The read gets to within 1 residue of the CDR3 end, and the germline J gene fills in the rest. V was trimmed by 0 bases and J by 0 bases, leaving 10 bases between them. The germline CDR1 and CDR2 sequences are LGHNA and YSYQKL. The CDR3 runs 16 residues. These data come from a study of tissue T cells after allogeneic stem cell transplantation. The study, taken as a whole, reports: The study did not identify alloreactive or antigen-specific tissue TCRs, and some clones might be persisting host cells. Tissue-detected TCR repertoire was only partly captured by blood and spleen T cells.

Stated time point: mouse harvest day 7 after allogeneic transplant. Each mouse received 10^7 T-cell-depleted marrow cells plus 10^6 splenic CD5+ T cells by tail vein. Profiled with immunoSEQ multiplex PCR; TCRdb holds only in-frame clones, not every one. The table lists 6,500 to 8,000 clones, 50% to 55% of them singletons. What was sequenced was gut tissue. The clonotype was recovered from a female BALB/c mouse given C57BL/6 T cells with graft-versus-host disease after an allogeneic hematopoietic cell transplant. The chain uses TRBV2 and TRBJ2-4; the D call may be TRBD1 or TRBD2 (5 bases each). The covered CDR3 bases are TGTGCCAGCAGCCAAGATACGGGGCTTAGTCAAAACACCTTGTAC. Translation: CASSQDTGLSQNTLY. The full CDR3 is CASSQDTGLSQNTLYF.